This T cell receptor (beta chain) is from a study of blood T cell repertoires in COVID-19. Across the whole study: There were acute and convalescent COVID-19 samples, and they came from the United States, Italy and Spain. T cells, B-cell-depleted T cells, or PBMCs provided the cDNA or gDNA that served as material.

This CDR3 is 13 amino acids long. Germline loops: CDR1 SGDLS, CDR2 YYNGEE. V lost 0 bases and J 1 base, leaving 5 bases between the germline ends. As handled by the study authors: Nucleated cell number was recorded as an estimate derived from reference gene primer amplification. The repertoire was sequenced with immunoSEQ multiplex PCR; TCRdb's copy has only in-frame clones and lacks some. V and J calls and clone size are as listed in that table; D and trimming were resolved from the DNA. The sample contains around 67,000 clones, approximately 90% of which appear only once. This receptor was identified in a human donor in a cohort sampled during active COVID-19. Sequenced material: peripheral blood. This sequence joins TRBV9 and TRBJ2-7, with D unresolved. The CDR3 loop is CASSVEQSYEQYF. The CDR3 coding sequence is TGTGCCAGCAGCGTAGAACAGTCCTACGAGCAGTACTTC.